By frequency in the sample, the clone carrying this T cell receptor beta chain is medium-sized. The sample originates from a study of early T cells in non-severe SARS-CoV-2 infection. Study background: Bulk RNA isolated from unsorted whole blood underwent sequencing; chains were not paired.

In the library, individual cDNA molecules carried attached unique molecular identifiers. One entry per CDR3 protein, called by TCRdb with MiXCR from the 5' RACE reads. Of 15,000 to 20,000 distinct CDR3 sequences listed, about 5% were seen once; the top ten hold over 5.5%. The source of this sequence is an adult who was a healthcare worker with PCR-confirmed SARS-CoV-2 infection or an uninfected control (not recorded which). The specimen was whole blood.

The CDR3: CASSQDLPSGSKGEQFF. DNA for the CDR3: TGCGCCAGCAGCCAAGATCTCCCTAGCGGGAGTAAGGGTGAGCAGTTCTTC. The chain recombines TRBV4-3 with TRBJ2-1; 10 nucleotides match TRBD2. CDR1 and CDR2 (germline): LGHNA, YSLEER. This CDR3 has 17 amino acids. V lost 0 bases and J lost 9; bases outside the gene matches: 11.